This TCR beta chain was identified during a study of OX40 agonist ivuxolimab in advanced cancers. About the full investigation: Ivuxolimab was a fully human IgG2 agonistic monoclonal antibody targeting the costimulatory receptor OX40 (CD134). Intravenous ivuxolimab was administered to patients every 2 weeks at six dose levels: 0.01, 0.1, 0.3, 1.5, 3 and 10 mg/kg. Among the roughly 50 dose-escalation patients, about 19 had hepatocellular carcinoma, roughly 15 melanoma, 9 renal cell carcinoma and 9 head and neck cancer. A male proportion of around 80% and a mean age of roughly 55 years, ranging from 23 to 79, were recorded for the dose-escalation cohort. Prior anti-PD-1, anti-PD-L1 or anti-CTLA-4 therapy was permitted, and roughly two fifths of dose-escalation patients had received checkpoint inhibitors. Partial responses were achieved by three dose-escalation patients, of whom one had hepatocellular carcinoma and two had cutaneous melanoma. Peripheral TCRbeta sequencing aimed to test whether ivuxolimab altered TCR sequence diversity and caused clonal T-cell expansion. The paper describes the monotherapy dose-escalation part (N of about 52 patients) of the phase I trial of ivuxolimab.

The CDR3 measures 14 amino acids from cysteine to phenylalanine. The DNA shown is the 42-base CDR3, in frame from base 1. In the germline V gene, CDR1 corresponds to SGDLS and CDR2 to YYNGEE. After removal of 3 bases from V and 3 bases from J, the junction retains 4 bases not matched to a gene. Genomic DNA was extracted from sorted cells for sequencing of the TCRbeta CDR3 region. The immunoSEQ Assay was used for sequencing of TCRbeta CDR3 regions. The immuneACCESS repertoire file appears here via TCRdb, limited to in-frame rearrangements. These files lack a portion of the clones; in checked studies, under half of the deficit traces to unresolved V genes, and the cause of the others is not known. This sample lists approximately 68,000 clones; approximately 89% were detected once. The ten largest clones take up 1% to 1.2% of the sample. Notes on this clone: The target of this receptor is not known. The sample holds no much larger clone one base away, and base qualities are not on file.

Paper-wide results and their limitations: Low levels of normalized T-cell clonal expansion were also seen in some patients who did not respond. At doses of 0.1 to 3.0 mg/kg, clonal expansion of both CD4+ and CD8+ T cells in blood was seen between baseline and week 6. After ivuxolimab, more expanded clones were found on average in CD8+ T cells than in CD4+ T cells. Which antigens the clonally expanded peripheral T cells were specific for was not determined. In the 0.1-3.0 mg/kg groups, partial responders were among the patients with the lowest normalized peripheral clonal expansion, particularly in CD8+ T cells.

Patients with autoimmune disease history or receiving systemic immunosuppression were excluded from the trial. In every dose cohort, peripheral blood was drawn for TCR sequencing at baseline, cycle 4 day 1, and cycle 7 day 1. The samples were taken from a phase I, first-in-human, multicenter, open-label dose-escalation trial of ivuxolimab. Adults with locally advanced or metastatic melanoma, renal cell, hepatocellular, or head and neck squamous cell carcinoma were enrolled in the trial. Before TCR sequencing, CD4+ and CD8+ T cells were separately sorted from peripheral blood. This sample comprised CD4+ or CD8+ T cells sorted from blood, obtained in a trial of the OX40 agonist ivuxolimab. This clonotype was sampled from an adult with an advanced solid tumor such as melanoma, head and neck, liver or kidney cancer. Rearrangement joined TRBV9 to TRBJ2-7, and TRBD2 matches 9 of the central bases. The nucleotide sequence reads TGTGCCAGCAGCGGGGGACTAGCCCTCTACGAGCAGTACTTC. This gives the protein CASSGGLALYEQYF.